The next 32 T cell receptor beta chains were all read from a single sample in a study of cytomegalovirus exposure and HLA in healthy donors. Researchers ran the PCR with 60 Vbeta and 13 Jbeta primers. Profiling relied on immunoSEQ multiplex PCR, and the TCRdb table lists in-frame clones only, not all of them. This sample yields fewer than 300,000 clones, of which 75% to 85% are seen a single time; about 0.29% belongs to the top ten. Input material: PBMCs. These receptors came from a girl aged 2 to 10 in good health and CMV-seronegative.

The CDR3 region is CASSLRAWDRHNEQFF. CDR3 nucleotide sequence: TGTGCCAGCAGCTTAAGGGCCTGGGACAGACACAATGAGCAGTTCTTC. This chain connects TRBV11-1 to TRBJ2-1; 7 bases fit TRBD1. The ends lost 2 bases at V and 5 bases at J; junction bases unmatched: 9. Germline assignment: CDR1 SGHAT and CDR2 FQDESV (reference sequence). The CDR3 contains 16 residues.

The chain links TRBV28 to TRBJ2-7; 11 nucleotides align to TRBD1. CDR1 is MDHEN, CDR2 SYDVKM, per germline. The V gene end was trimmed by 2 bases and the J gene end by 2 bases; junction bases not matched to a gene: 2. This CDR3 is 15 amino acids long. The CDR3 sequence is CASSLRTGGPYEQYF. CDR3 DNA: TGTGCCAGCAGTTTACGGACAGGGGGCCCCTACGAGCAGTACTTC. Together with reference TRBV28 and TRBJ2-7, the CDR3 gives the full variable domain: DVKVTQSSRYLVKRTGEKVFLECVQDMDHENMFWYRQDPGLGLRLIYFSYDVKMKEKGDIPEGYSVSREKKERFSLILESASTNQTSMYLCASSLRTGGPYEQYFGPGTRLTVT.

This chain links TRBV13 with TRBJ2-5, with D perhaps matching TRBD2 (6 bases). Germline V CDR1 and CDR2: PRHDT, FYEKMQ (reference sequence). Between the trimmed V and J ends, which lost 5 bases and 3 bases, there was a span of 10 bases. This CDR3 region has 13 residues. The CDR3, as DNA: TGTGCCAGCAGCAAAGCTAGCGAAGAGACCCAGTACTTC. This translates into CASSKASEETQYF.

This clone has a single count. This rearrangement joins TRBV18 to TRBJ2-5; 9 nucleotides match TRBD1. The better agreement between TRBJ2-7 and the DNA end casts doubt on the J call. The germline V gene encodes CDR1 KGHSH and CDR2 LQKENI. The CDR3 is made up of 15 amino acids. CDR3 region: CASSVPGTGTYEQYF. DNA of the CDR3: TGTGCCAGCTCAGTTCCCGGGACAGGGACCTACGAGCAGTACTTC.

The rearrangement links TRBV10-3 to TRBJ2-5, with 7 bases lining up with TRBD2. The germline V gene encodes CDR1 ENHRY and CDR2 SYGVKD. Trimming took 6 bases from V and 2 from J; bases not matched to a gene: 6. The CDR3 spans 14 residues. This CDR3 is CAIREAGWQETQYF. The CDR3 DNA reads as TGTGCCATCAGGGAAGCGGGGTGGCAAGAGACCCAGTACTTC.

This CDR3 reads CAGHRGRTDTQYF. The CDR3 coding sequence is TGTGCCGGCCACAGGGGTCGAACAGATACGCAGTATTTT. V gene TRBV28 combines with J gene TRBJ2-3, with 7 bases aligning to TRBD1. This CDR3 is built from 13 residues. Germline assignment: CDR1 MDHEN and CDR2 SYDVKM. V shed 11 bases and J 3 bases; nucleotides not matched to a gene: 8. The full variable domain, rest sourced from reference TRBV28 and TRBJ2-3, is DVKVTQSSRYLVKRTGEKVFLECVQDMDHENMFWYRQDPGLGLRLIYFSYDVKMKEKGDIPEGYSVSREKKERFSLILESASTNQTSMYLCAGHRGRTDTQYFGPGTRLTVL.

This sequence joins TRBV25-1 and TRBJ1-2; 7 bases align to TRBD1. There are 14 residues in the CDR3. The junction had 6 bases not matched to a gene; V was cut back by 2 bases and J by 6 bases. The V gene's germline CDR1 is MGHDK and CDR2 SYGVNS. The CDR3 DNA reads as TGTGCCAGCAGTGAAAGGGGGCGCAGTCATGGCTACACCTTC. This sequence encodes CASSERGRSHGYTF.

The J gene is TRBJ2-5, the V gene TRBV4-1; possibly TRBD1 for D (5 bases). Germline CDR1 MGHRA, CDR2 YSYEKL. This CDR3 is built from 14 residues. The V gene lost 4 bases and the J gene lost 5 bases, with 14 bases spanning the gap. This CDR3 reads CASSPWGQAETQYF. The CDR3, as DNA: TGCGCCAGCAGCCCATGGGGCCAAGCGGAGACCCAGTACTTC.

The chain has TRBV4-1 and TRBJ2-1, with 8 bases matching TRBD2. Germline V gene lookup returns CDR1 MGHRA and CDR2 YSYEKL. This CDR3 has 15 residues. Trimming at V came to 2 bases and at J to 6 bases, leaving 6 bases not matched to a gene. The CDR3 DNA sequence: TGCGCCAGCAGCCAACTCGCGGGGGGCCTCAATGAGCAGTTCTTC. Translated, it gives CASSQLAGGLNEQFF.

The rearrangement uses TRBV9 and TRBJ2-3, with 14 positions matching TRBD2. There are 20 residues in the CDR3. V lost 3 bases and J lost 3; bases outside the gene matches: 15. Germline values: CDR1 SGDLS, CDR2 YYNGEE. CDR3 DNA: TGTGCCAGCAGCGCCGCTGGCGTGGGACTAGCGGGAGACAGAACAGATACGCAGTATTTT. This translates into CASSAAGVGLAGDRTDTQYF.

The chain employs TRBV5-6 and TRBJ1-5; maybe TRBD1 (6 bases). V lost 0 bases, J lost 5 bases, and 12 bases lay in between. CDR1 and CDR2 from the germline V gene are SGHDT and YYEEEE. This CDR3 comprises 15 residues. CDR3 in amino acids: CASSLVGQGHQPQHF. In DNA form, the CDR3 reads TGTGCCAGCAGCTTGGTTGGTCAGGGGCATCAGCCCCAGCATTTT.

The chain combines TRBV18 with TRBJ2-5; tentatively, D is TRBD1 (6 bases). Germline V gene data show CDR1 as KGHSH and CDR2 as LQKENI. The CDR3 covers 16 residues. V gave up 3 bases and J gave up 4 bases, with 18 bases separating them. CDR3 DNA sequence: TGTGCCAGCTCACCGCCGACTACAGGGCACCGAGAGACCCAGTACTTC. Translation gives CASSPPTTGHRETQYF.

The chain couples TRBV30 to TRBJ1-3; D gene uncertain. The V gene's germline CDR1 is GTSNPN and CDR2 SVGIG (reference sequence). Trimming removed 5 bases from V and 0 bases from J, with 14 bases in between. CDR3 length equals 15 residues. Here the CDR3 DNA reads TGTGCCTGGTTGTATGCGCCCTACTCTGGAAACACCATATATTTT. Encoded protein: CAWLYAPYSGNTIYF.

The DNA for the CDR3 is TGTGCCAGCAGCCAGGTTTGGTCGGCGGGGGCCCTTGAGACCCAGTACTTC. Its translation is CASSQVWSAGALETQYF. This rearrangement joins TRBV4-2 to TRBJ2-5; a possible D gene is TRBD2 (7 bases). Trimming shortened V by 3 bases and J by 5 bases, and 22 bases separated the two germline ends. Germline CDR1 is LGHNA and CDR2 is YNFKEQ. The CDR3 extends over 17 amino acids.

This chain connects TRBV4-2 to TRBJ2-1; 12 bases agree with TRBD2. V was clipped by 0 bases and J by 12 bases; unmatched bases: 9. CDR1 and CDR2 from the germline V gene are LGHNA and YNFKEQ. The CDR3 runs 16 residues. As DNA, the CDR3 is TGTGCCAGCAGCCAAGAAAGTCCTAGCGGGAGGGCCGCGCAGTTCTTC. This sequence encodes CASSQESPSGRAAQFF.

This chain connects TRBV9 to TRBJ1-2; D is undetermined. This CDR3 is 12 amino acids long. With 3 bases removed from V and 6 bases from J, the gap between germline ends came to 9 bases. Germline loops: CDR1 SGDLS, CDR2 YYNGEE. CDR3 amino acids: CASSESPDGYTF. The CDR3 nucleotides read TGTGCCAGCAGCGAGTCCCCGGATGGCTACACCTTC.

The chain couples TRBV19 to TRBJ1-2; 8 bases agree with TRBD1. The CDR3 consists of 15 residues. Trimming cost V 4 bases and J 2 bases; bases outside gene matches: 6. Per germline, CDR1 LNHDA and CDR2 SQIVND (reference sequence). CDR3 in amino acids: CASSTPRTGNYGYTF. CDR3 sequence (DNA): TGTGCCAGTAGTACTCCTAGGACAGGGAACTATGGCTACACCTTC. The full variable domain, in which reference TRBV19 and TRBJ1-2 provide the parts outside the CDR3, is DGGITQSPKYLFRKEGQNVTLSCEQNLNHDAMYWYRQDPGQGLRLIYYSQIVNDFQKGDIAEGYSVSREKKESFPLTVTSAQKNPTAFYLCASSTPRTGNYGYTFGSGTRLTVV.

The V gene is TRBV29-1, the J gene TRBJ1-2; possibly TRBD1 for D (6 bases). The CDR3 runs 13 residues. V was trimmed by 7 bases and J by 2 bases, leaving 14 bases between them. CDR1 is SQVTM and CDR2 is ANQGSEA in the germline V gene. The chain's CDR3 is CSAERGANYGYTF. The CDR3 DNA reads as TGCAGCGCCGAACGGGGGGCGAACTATGGCTACACCTTC.

V usage is TRBV19 and J usage is TRBJ1-1; a weak D match, TRBD1 (5 bases). Deletions cut 7 bases from V and 2 bases from J, with 17 bases between. CDR1 and CDR2 from the germline V gene are LNHDA and SQIVND (reference sequence). CDR3 size: 15 residues. The CDR3 coding sequence is TGTGCCAGTACGGAGGGGAAAAGACTCAACACTGAAGCTTTCTTT. It codes for CASTEGKRLNTEAFF.

This chain connects TRBV27 to TRBJ2-7, with 9 bases aligning to TRBD2. The trim removed 0 bases at V and 4 bases at J, leaving 7 bases unmatched. The germline gives CDR1 MNHEY, CDR2 SMNVEV (reference sequence). This CDR3 is 16 amino acids long. The CDR3 protein is CASSLSGTSLFYEQYF. CDR3 in DNA: TGTGCCAGCAGTTTATCCGGGACTAGCCTCTTTTACGAGCAGTACTTC.

As regards this clone: At one boundary the junction diverges from the germline segment, which might be a read error. The chain couples TRBV7-9 to TRBJ2-3; 12 nucleotides match TRBD1. CDR1 is SEHNR, CDR2 FQNEAQ, per germline (reference sequence). The CDR3 length is 18 residues. CDR3 DNA sequence: TGTTCCAGCAGCCTATACTCCGGGACAGGGGGCAGCACAGATACGCAGTATTTT. It is translated as CSSSLYSGTGGSTDTQYF.

This sequence joins TRBV7-8 and TRBJ1-1; no clear D. The germline V gene encodes CDR1 SGHVS and CDR2 FQNEAQ. Trimming took 0 bases from V and 8 from J, leaving 10 bases between them. There are 13 residues in the CDR3. This chain's CDR3 is CASSLAGRAEAFF. The DNA for the CDR3 is TGTGCCAGCAGCTTAGCAGGGAGGGCGGAAGCTTTCTTT. The full variable domain, completed using reference TRBV7-8 and TRBJ1-1, is GAGVSQSPRYKVAKRGQDVALRCDPISGHVSLFWYQQALGQGPEFLTYFQNEAQLDKSGLPSDRFFAERPEGSVSTLKIQRTQQEDSAVYLCASSLAGRAEAFFGQGTRLTVV.

The chain joins TRBV9 to TRBJ2-5, with 8 bases aligning to TRBD2. V was clipped by 4 bases and J by 3 bases; unmatched bases: 5. Germline loops: CDR1 SGDLS, CDR2 YYNGEE. CDR3 length: 14 residues. The CDR3 spells CASSSGRGEETQYF. The CDR3 nucleotides read TGTGCCAGCAGCTCAGGGCGGGGGGAAGAGACCCAGTACTTC.

This clone was seen more than once but under ten times. Other DNA variants within this sample encode the same CDR3. Here the CDR3 reads CASRSTGEGLVKAFF. The CDR3 bases are TGTGCCAGCAGATCGACAGGGGAGGGACTTGTTAAAGCTTTCTTT. This chain connects TRBV27 to TRBJ1-1; 8 positions agree with TRBD1. The germline V gene has CDR1 MNHEY and CDR2 SMNVEV (reference sequence). The junction had 15 bases not matched to a gene; V was cut back by 6 bases and J by 9 bases. The CDR3 covers 15 residues.

In its sample, this clone was seen a few times. The identical CDR3 is also encoded by other nucleotide sequences in the sample. This sequence joins TRBV7-2 and TRBJ1-5, with a tentative D call TRBD1 (6 bases). Trimming removed 0 bases from V and 7 bases from J, with 7 bases in between. Germline CDR1 and CDR2: SGHTA and FQGNSA. This CDR3 contains 13 residues. The CDR3, as DNA: TGTGCCAGCAGCTTAGCCAGGGGACAGCCCCAGCATTTT. It encodes CASSLARGQPQHF.

The rearrangement links TRBV5-6 to TRBJ2-7; TRBD1 agrees at 8 bases. Unmatched junction bases numbered 7, after V lost 4 bases and J lost 4 bases. Germline CDR1 SGHDT, CDR2 YYEEEE. The CDR3 is 14 residues long. In nucleotides, the CDR3 is TGTGCCAGCAGCCCCGGACAGGGCGCTTACGAGCAGTACTTC. It encodes CASSPGQGAYEQYF.

The J gene is TRBJ2-1, the V gene TRBV5-1; no definite D call. V gave up 4 bases and J gave up 4 bases, with 12 bases separating them. The CDR3 consists of 14 residues. CDR1 and CDR2 from the germline V gene are SGHRS and YFSETQ. CDR3 amino acids: CASSRPTVYNEQFF. The CDR3, as DNA: TGCGCCAGCAGCAGGCCTACAGTATACAATGAGCAGTTCTTC.

V is TRBV5-1 and J is TRBJ1-1; D possibly corresponds to TRBD1 (5 bases). Germline values: CDR1 SGHRS, CDR2 YFSETQ. The CDR3 consists of 13 residues. Trimming took off 7 bases at V and 4 bases at J, with 14 bases between the two ends. The CDR3: CASRGGAGTEAFF. CDR3 coding DNA: TGCGCCAGCCGGGGAGGGGCGGGCACTGAAGCTTTCTTT.

The CDR3 sequence: CASSLRGVSSYEQYF. CDR3 DNA: TGTGCCAGCAGCCTCCGGGGGGTAAGCTCCTACGAGCAGTACTTC. This sequence joins TRBV27 and TRBJ2-7; 7 bases agree with TRBD2. Trimming cost V 6 bases and J 0 bases; bases outside gene matches: 8. The length of the CDR3 is 15 residues. The germline CDR1 and CDR2 sequences are MNHEY and SMNVEV (reference sequence).

V usage is TRBV19 and J usage is TRBJ1-2; 7 bases are a match to TRBD1. CDR1 is LNHDA, CDR2 SQIVND, per germline (reference sequence). The CDR3 is made up of 14 amino acids. Trimming removed 9 bases from V and 2 bases from J; junction bases left unmatched: 9. The CDR3 loop reads CASRGQYKNYGYTF. CDR3 nucleotides: TGTGCCAGCAGGGGACAGTACAAAAACTATGGCTACACCTTC.

The rearrangement uses TRBV18 and TRBJ1-2; possibly TRBD1 for D (6 bases). The CDR3 extends over 16 amino acids. V was clipped by 3 bases and J by 0 bases, with 14 bases between them. CDR1 is KGHSH, CDR2 LQKENI, per germline. The CDR3 loop is CASSPYKQGANYGYTF. Written as DNA, the CDR3 is TGTGCCAGCTCACCTTACAAACAGGGAGCTAACTATGGCTACACCTTC.

The gene calls are TRBV6-1 and TRBJ2-7, with TRBD1 matching 7 bases. The V gene's germline CDR1 is MNHNS and CDR2 SASEGT. Trimming removed 2 bases from V and 2 bases from J; junction bases left unmatched: 12. The CDR3 spans 17 residues. The CDR3 nucleotides are TGTGCCAGCAGTGAAACCTTTCACAGGGGCCGGGCCTACGAGCAGTACTTC. Its translation: CASSETFHRGRAYEQYF.